This TCR beta chain is drawn from a study of blood T cell repertoires in COVID-19. The wider study: There were acute and convalescent COVID-19 samples, and they came from the United States, Italy and Spain. T cells, B-cell-depleted T cells, or PBMCs supplied cDNA or gDNA.

TCRdb's table, derived via immunoSEQ multiplex PCR, lists solely in-frame clones and lacks some. The table has approximately 220,000 clones, 83% seen once. Germline lookup yields CDR1 LNHNV and CDR2 YYDKDF (reference sequence). The CDR3 is 16 amino acids. The trim removed 5 bases at V and 1 base at J, leaving 7 bases unmatched. This receptor was identified in a woman between 40 and 55 years old with active or convalescent COVID-19. Sequenced material: peripheral blood. V gene TRBV15 combines with J gene TRBJ2-1; 8 nucleotides line up with TRBD2. The CDR3 nucleotides are TGTGCCACCAGCTCACTAGCGGTGAGGTCCTACAATGAGCAGTTCTTC. Protein sequence: CATSSLAVRSYNEQFF.